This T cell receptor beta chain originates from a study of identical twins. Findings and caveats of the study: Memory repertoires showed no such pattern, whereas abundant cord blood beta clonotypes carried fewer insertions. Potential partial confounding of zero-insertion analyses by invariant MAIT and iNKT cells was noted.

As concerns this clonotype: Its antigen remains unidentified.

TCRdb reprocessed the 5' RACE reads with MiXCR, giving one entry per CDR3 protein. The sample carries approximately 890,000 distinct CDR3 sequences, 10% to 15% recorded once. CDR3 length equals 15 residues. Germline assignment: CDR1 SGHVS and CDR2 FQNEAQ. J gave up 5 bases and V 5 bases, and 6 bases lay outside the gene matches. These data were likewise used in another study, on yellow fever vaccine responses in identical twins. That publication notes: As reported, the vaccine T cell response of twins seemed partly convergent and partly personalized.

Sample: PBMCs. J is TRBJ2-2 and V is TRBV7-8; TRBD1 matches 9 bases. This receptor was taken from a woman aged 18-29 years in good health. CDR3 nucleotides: TGTGCCAGCAGCCGGACAGGGGACGGGACCGGGGAGCTGTTTTTT. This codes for CASSRTGDGTGELFF.